The 21 T cell receptor beta chains below were found in one sample sequenced in a study of cytomegalovirus exposure and HLA in healthy donors. The method was immunoSEQ multiplex PCR; TCRdb's version includes in-frame clones alone and lacks a portion of them. The sample has under 200,000 clones, 85% to 90% seen once; the top ten hold 4% to 4.5%. Input material: PBMCs. These receptor sequences come from a man between 18 and 35 years old in good health and CMV-seropositive.

The chain recombines TRBV7-2 with TRBJ2-3; TRBD2 matches at 10 bases. Germline CDR1 is SGHTA and CDR2 is FQGNSA. Trimming at V came to 5 bases and at J to 4 bases, leaving 6 bases not matched to a gene. The CDR3 is made up of 15 amino acids. This CDR3 is CASSPSGRGADTQYF. The CDR3, as DNA: TGTGCCAGCAGCCCTAGCGGGAGAGGGGCAGATACGCAGTATTTT. Filled out from reference TRBV7-2 and TRBJ2-3, the complete variable domain reads GAGVSQSPSNKVTEKGKDVELRCDPISGHTALYWYRQSLGQGLEFLIYFQGNSAPDKSGLPSDRFSAERTGGSVSTLTIQRTQQEDSAVYLCASSPSGRGADTQYFGPGTRLTVL.

V is TRBV7-9 and J is TRBJ1-2, with a possible D match to TRBD1 (6 bases). Germline loops: CDR1 SEHNR, CDR2 FQNEAQ (reference sequence). The CDR3 sequence is 12 residues long. The ends were cut back, 5 bases at V and 10 bases at J, with 14 bases in the middle. In nucleotides, the CDR3 is TGTGCCAGCAGCCCTCGGACAGATTACTACACCTTC. It translates to CASSPRTDYYTF.

V is TRBV27 and J is TRBJ2-2, with 11 nucleotides matching TRBD1. Germline V lookup: CDR1 MNHEY, CDR2 SMNVEV (reference sequence). Unmatched junction bases numbered 21, after V lost 6 bases and J lost 3 bases. There are 21 residues in the CDR3. The DNA of the CDR3 is TGTGCCAGCAGCGATCGCTACACCTGGGACAGGGGGTGGAGATACACCGGGGAGCTGTTTTTT. It yields the protein CASSDRYTWDRGWRYTGELFF.

V usage is TRBV19 and J usage is TRBJ1-1, with no clear D. Germline CDR1 and CDR2: LNHDA and SQIVND (reference sequence). There are 15 residues in the CDR3. V was shortened by 3 bases and J by 3 bases, with 14 bases between the two germline ends. The CDR3 region is CASSMVRFRDTEAFF. CDR3 nucleotides: TGTGCCAGTAGTATGGTTCGGTTTCGGGACACTGAAGCTTTCTTT.

This chain uses TRBV18 with TRBJ2-3, with a tentative D call TRBD2 (6 bases). Germline V lookup: CDR1 KGHSH, CDR2 LQKENI. This CDR3 has 15 amino acids. V was clipped by 4 bases and J by 2 bases, with 13 bases between them. CDR3 nucleotides: TGTGCCAGCTCACAGCGGGCCTTATACACAGATACGCAGTATTTT. Protein: CASSQRALYTDTQYF.

V usage is TRBV5-1 and J usage is TRBJ1-1; 7 bases line up with TRBD1. Germline CDR1 SGHRS, CDR2 YFSETQ. Trimming removed 0 bases from V and 1 base from J; junction bases left unmatched: 9. The CDR3 spans 17 residues. CDR3 residues: CASSLARPDRRNTEAFF. CDR3 coding DNA: TGCGCCAGCAGCTTGGCACGGCCGGACAGGAGGAACACTGAAGCTTTCTTT.

This clone was detected a few times. V gene TRBV5-6 combines with J gene TRBJ1-3, with D hard to call. Germline assignment: CDR1 SGHDT and CDR2 YYEEEE. The CDR3 is made up of 15 amino acids. Trimming cost V 5 bases and J 4 bases, with 16 bases left between them. CDR3 DNA sequence: TGTGCCAGCAGTCGATATGGTTCGCGAGGAAACACCATATATTTT. Amino acid sequence: CASSRYGSRGNTIYF. Full variable domain (remainder filled in from reference TRBV5-6 and TRBJ1-3): DAGVTQSPTHLIKTRGQQVTLRCSPKSGHDTVSWYQQALGQGPQFIFQYYEEEERQRGNFPDRFSGHQFPNYSSELNVNALLLGDSALYLCASSRYGSRGNTIYFGEGSWLTVV.

The rearrangement links TRBV5-1 to TRBJ2-5; TRBD1 matches at 7 bases. V trimming: 2 bases; J trimming: 1 base; junction bases outside the gene matches: 5. The CDR3 contains 15 residues. CDR1 and CDR2 from the germline V gene are SGHRS and YFSETQ. The CDR3: CASSFTGDVQETQYF. As DNA, the CDR3 is TGCGCCAGCAGCTTCACAGGGGATGTCCAAGAGACCCAGTACTTC.

The chain carries TRBV15 and TRBJ2-2, with 9 bases aligning to TRBD2. The CDR3 sequence is 17 residues long. V dropped 0 bases and J dropped 6; count of bases not matched to a gene: 8. From germline, CDR1 is LNHNV and CDR2 YYDKDF (reference sequence). The chain's CDR3 is CATSRDRVSGRSGELFF. In nucleotides, the CDR3 is TGTGCCACCAGCAGAGATCGGGTTAGCGGGAGATCCGGGGAGCTGTTTTTT. The variable domain in full, with the rest retrieved from reference TRBV15 and TRBJ2-2, is DAMVIQNPRYQVTQFGKPVTLSCSQTLNHNVMYWYQQKSSQAPKLLFHYYDKDFNNEADTPDNFQSRRPNTSFCFLDIRSPGLGDTAMYLCATSRDRVSGRSGELFFGEGSRLTVL.

This CDR3 reads CASSPRRAGEGEQYF. The CDR3, as DNA: TGCGCCAGCAGCCCCAGGAGGGCGGGGGAGGGCGAGCAGTACTTC. The chain has TRBV4-1 and TRBJ2-7; 7 bases fit TRBD2. This CDR3 has 15 amino acids. Looked up from germline, CDR1 is MGHRA and CDR2 is YSYEKL. The ends lost 4 bases at V and 6 bases at J; junction bases unmatched: 12.

With respect to this clone: The same CDR3 also results from other DNA sequences found in this sample. This rearrangement joins TRBV4-1 to TRBJ2-7, with 10 bases matching TRBD1. The V gene's germline CDR1 is MGHRA and CDR2 YSYEKL. The V segment lost 3 bases and the J segment 2 bases; nucleotides outside the gene matches: 1. The CDR3 is 14 residues long. This CDR3 is CASSQGQGTYEQYF. CDR3 bases: TGCGCCAGCAGCCAGGGACAGGGGACCTACGAGCAGTACTTC.

V and J are TRBV28 and TRBJ1-5; TRBD1 might be the D (5 bases). V was trimmed by 6 bases and J by 2 bases, leaving 11 bases between them. This CDR3 region has 14 residues. Germline loops: CDR1 MDHEN, CDR2 SYDVKM. The CDR3 here is CASRDRGGNQPQHF. The CDR3 nucleotides are TGTGCCAGCAGGGATAGGGGTGGCAATCAGCCCCAGCATTTT.

The chain has TRBV15 and TRBJ2-7; D ambiguous. CDR3 length: 14 residues. V was clipped by 1 base and J by 0 bases, with 7 bases between them. Germline loops: CDR1 LNHNV, CDR2 YYDKDF (reference sequence). The CDR3 spells CATSRVGGSYEQYF. The CDR3 DNA reads TGTGCCACCAGCAGAGTCGGCGGCTCCTACGAGCAGTACTTC.

The chain employs TRBV11-3 and TRBJ2-1; 7 bases align to TRBD2. The CDR3 is 15 amino acids. The V segment lost 4 bases and the J segment 2 bases; nucleotides outside the gene matches: 5. Germline lookup yields CDR1 SGHNT and CDR2 YENEEA. The CDR3 is CASSSGLQTYNEQFF. CDR3 DNA sequence: TGTGCCAGCAGCTCGGGACTACAGACCTACAATGAGCAGTTCTTC.

Points on this clone: The CDR3 does not end in the conserved phenylalanine or tryptophan, so this is likely a read error. The DNA is left out, because the CDR3 cannot be placed on it with certainty; the CDR3 is given as TCRdb lists it. This rearrangement joins TRBV6-4 to TRBJ1-1; the table's D call, TRBD1, has no DNA check behind it. CDR1 is MRHNA and CDR2 is SNTAGT in the germline V gene. The CDR3 length is 9 residues, termini included. The CDR3 protein is CASSDVRGR.

As concerns this clone: This specimen includes other DNA sequences encoding the same CDR3. V is TRBV18 and J is TRBJ1-4, with 9 bases fitting TRBD1. Per the germline V gene, CDR1 is KGHSH and CDR2 is LQKENI. Trimming removed 2 bases from V and 8 bases from J; junction bases left unmatched: 0. The CDR3 sequence is 13 residues long. The CDR3 reads CASSPGTGEKLFF. In nucleotides, the CDR3 is TGTGCCAGCTCACCAGGGACAGGGGAAAAACTGTTTTTT. The complete variable domain, with remaining parts taken from reference TRBV18 and TRBJ1-4, reads NAGVMQNPRHLVRRRGQEARLRCSPMKGHSHVYWYRQLPEEGLKFMVYLQKENIIDESGMPKERFSAEFPKEGPSILRIQQVVRGDSAAYFCASSPGTGEKLFFGSGTQLSVL.

This clone was counted between two and nine times. This sequence joins TRBV7-6 and TRBJ2-1; TRBD2 matches at 9 bases. This CDR3 contains 17 residues. Germline-derived CDR1 and CDR2 are SGHVS and FNYEAQ. Trimming removed 2 bases from V and 8 bases from J; junction bases left unmatched: 13. The CDR3 region has the DNA TGTGCCAGCAGCTTAAAGCCGGCGGGAGGGCCGCAGGATGAGCAGTTCTTC. Amino acid sequence: CASSLKPAGGPQDEQFF.

V is TRBV14 and J is TRBJ2-2, with 7 bases matching TRBD1. J was trimmed by 1 base and V by 8 bases; bases with no gene match: 4. The CDR3 loop spans 14 amino acids. The V gene's germline CDR1 is SGHDN and CDR2 FVKESK. CDR3 in amino acids: CASFRTGNTGELFF. For the CDR3, the DNA is TGTGCCAGCTTTCGGACAGGGAACACCGGGGAGCTGTTTTTT.

This clone was found a few times. The rearrangement links TRBV2 to TRBJ2-5, with D perhaps matching TRBD1 (7 bases). With 4 bases removed from V and 4 bases from J, the gap between germline ends came to 13 bases. Germline CDR1 reads SNHLY; CDR2 reads FYNNEI. This CDR3 region has 14 residues. For the CDR3, the DNA is TGTGCCAGCAGTGGACAGGGAGGTTCAGAGACCCAGTACTTC. Translated, it gives CASSGQGGSETQYF.

This chain links TRBV5-1 with TRBJ1-3, with a possible D match to TRBD1 (6 bases). CDR1 is SGHRS, CDR2 YFSETQ, per germline. The length of the CDR3 is 16 residues. Trimming removed 5 bases from V and 5 bases from J, with 20 bases in between. Here the CDR3 DNA reads TGCGCCAGCAGACCTGGGGACACCGGTTTAAGAAACACCATATATTTT. Protein: CASRPGDTGLRNTIYF.

This clone was detected once. This chain connects TRBV10-3 to TRBJ2-7; D possibly corresponds to TRBD1 (7 bases). The germline CDR1 and CDR2 sequences are ENHRY and SYGVKD. V was shortened by 11 bases and J by 5 bases, with 16 bases between the two germline ends. The CDR3 runs 12 residues. The CDR3 loop is CASSGQRDEQYF. The CDR3 coding sequence is TGTGCCTCCTCGGGACAGCGGGACGAGCAGTACTTC.